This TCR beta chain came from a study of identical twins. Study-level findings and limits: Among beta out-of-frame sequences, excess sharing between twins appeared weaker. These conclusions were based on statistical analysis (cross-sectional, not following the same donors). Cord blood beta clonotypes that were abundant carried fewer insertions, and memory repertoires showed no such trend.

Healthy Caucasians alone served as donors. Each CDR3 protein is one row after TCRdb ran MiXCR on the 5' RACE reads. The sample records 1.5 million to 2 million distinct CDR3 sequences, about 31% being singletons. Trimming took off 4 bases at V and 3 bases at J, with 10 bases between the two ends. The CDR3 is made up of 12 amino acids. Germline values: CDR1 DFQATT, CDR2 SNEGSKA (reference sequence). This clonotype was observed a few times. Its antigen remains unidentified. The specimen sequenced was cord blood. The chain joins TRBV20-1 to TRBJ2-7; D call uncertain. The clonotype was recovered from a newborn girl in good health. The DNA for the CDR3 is TGCAGTGCTAAGTCCAGATTCTACGAGCAGTACTTC. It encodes CSAKSRFYEQYF.